This TCR beta chain was documented in a study of blood T cell repertoires in COVID-19. Germline V gene sequence: CDR1 SQVTM, CDR2 ANQGSEA. The CDR3 consists of 14 residues. The junction had 7 bases not matched to a gene; V was cut back by 7 bases and J by 2 bases. Cohort placement rested on clinical history that participants reported themselves. Produced via immunoSEQ multiplex PCR; TCRdb's table is partial and in-frame only. The repertoire includes under 300,000 clones, approximately 86% of them detected once, and 1.5% to 2% sits in the top ten. This TCR came from a woman aged 45-59 years who had recovered from COVID-19. The chain has TRBV29-1 and TRBJ2-1, with 8 bases that match TRBD2. Input material: PBMCs or T cells enriched from blood (not recorded which). The CDR3: CSATRGLAYNEQFF. The CDR3 DNA reads TGCAGCGCGACGAGGGGACTAGCCTACAATGAGCAGTTCTTC.